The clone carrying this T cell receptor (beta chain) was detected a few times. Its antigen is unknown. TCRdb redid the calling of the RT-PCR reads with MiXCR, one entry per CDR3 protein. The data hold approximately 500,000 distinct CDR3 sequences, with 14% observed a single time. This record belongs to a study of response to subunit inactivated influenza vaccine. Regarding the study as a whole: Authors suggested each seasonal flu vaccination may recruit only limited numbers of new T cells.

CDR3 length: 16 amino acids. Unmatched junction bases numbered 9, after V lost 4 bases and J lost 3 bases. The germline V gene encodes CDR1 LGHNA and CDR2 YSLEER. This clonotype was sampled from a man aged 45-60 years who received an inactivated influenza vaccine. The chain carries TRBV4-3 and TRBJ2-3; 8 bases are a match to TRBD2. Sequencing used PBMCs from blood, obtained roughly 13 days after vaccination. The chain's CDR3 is CASSLSHGRGTDTQYF. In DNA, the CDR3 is TGCGCCAGCAGCCTATCTCACGGGAGGGGGACAGATACGCAGTATTTT.